The rows below give T cell receptor beta chains drawn from one sample of a study of patients and donors after allogeneic stem cell transplantation. TCRdb independently ran MiXCR on the RT-PCR reads; one entry per CDR3 protein. This sample has hundreds of thousands of distinct CDR3 sequences, with approximately 16% found just once. The sample comprised blood, either unsorted or a sorted T cell fraction (not recorded which). Receptors were obtained from a human donor who was either an allogeneic HSCT recipient or a stem cell or donor lymphocyte infusion donor (not recorded which). It is not recorded whose cells these are; they may come from a transplant donor. Both conserved end residues are part of each CDR3. A D gene is named only where the DNA matches it firmly. The size field is filled for only some rows; it gives once, few, many or a size class.

V gene	D gene	CDR3 length	clone size	J gene	CDR3 DNA	CDR3 protein
TRBV24-1	.	13	many	TRBJ2-3	TGTGCCACCAGGGAGGGAGTCACAGATACGCAGTATTTT	CATREGVTDTQYF
TRBV7-9	TRBD1	15	few	TRBJ2-7	TGTGCCAGCAGCTTGAATTTGGACAGGGCGGACGAGCAGTACTTC	CASSLNLDRADEQYF
TRBV27	.	13	few	TRBJ2-3	TGTGCCAGCAGTTTTTGGCATCCAGATACGCAGTATTTT	CASSFWHPDTQYF
TRBV12-3/TRBV12-4	.	12	.	TRBJ2-7	TGTGCCAGCAGTTTAGCGCAGATGACAAGAAACTTC	CASSLAQMTRNF
TRBV20-1	.	14	.	TRBJ1-1	TGCAGTGCCCTACCGACAACTCGCTGGACTGAAGCTTTCTTT	CSALPTTRWTEAFF
TRBV9	.	15	many	TRBJ2-1	TGTGCCAGCAGCGTCGAAGCGAACTCCTACAATGAGCAGTTCTTC	CASSVEANSYNEQFF
TRBV7-2	.	15	few	TRBJ2-7	TGTGCCAGCAGCTTATGGCCGGGGTACACCTACGAGCAGTACTTC	CASSLWPGYTYEQYF
TRBV19	.	14	.	TRBJ2-2	TGTGCCAGTAGTATTAACAGGGCCCACGGGGAGCTGTTTTTT	CASSINRAHGELFF
TRBV24-1	TRBD1	16	.	TRBJ1-1	TGTGCCACCAGTGATTCACGACAGGGCATGAACACTGAAGCTTTCTTT	CATSDSRQGMNTEAFF
TRBV19	.	11	few	TRBJ2-1	TGTGCCAGTAGTTTGCGGTACGGGCAGTTCTTC	CASSLRYGQFF
TRBV7-2	.	13	.	TRBJ1-1	TGTGCCAGCAGCTTCGGGTTTGCCACTGAAGCTTTCTTT	CASSFGFATEAFF
TRBV2	.	12	.	TRBJ1-5	TGTGCCAGCAGTGCAGGGAAACAGCCCCAGCATTTT	CASSAGKQPQHF
TRBV5-1	TRBD1	19	.	TRBJ1-5	TGCGCCAGCAGCTTGGGACAGGGGGCTTTCACGAAAAGCAATCAGCCCCAGCATTTT	CASSLGQGAFTKSNQPQHF
TRBV25-1	TRBD1	16	.	TRBJ1-2	TGTGCCAGCAGTGAGTTGGACAGGGCTGAAATATATGGCTACACCTTC	CASSELDRAEIYGYTF
TRBV12-3/TRBV12-4	TRBD2	16	few	TRBJ2-1	TGTGCCAGCAGTAGCCCGCTAGCGGGGGCCTACAATGAGCAGTTCTTC	CASSSPLAGAYNEQFF
TRBV18	TRBD1	17	.	TRBJ1-2	TGTGCCAGCTCACCACCTCAAAAAGGACAGGGCCGCTATGGCTACACCTTC	CASSPPQKGQGRYGYTF
TRBV2	TRBD1	13	few	TRBJ1-1	TGTGCCAGTTGGGAACAGGGGCGGGGTGAAGCTTTCTTT	CASWEQGRGEAFF
TRBV9	TRBD2	15	many	TRBJ2-1	TGTGCCAGCAGCGTAGAGGGCCTAGCGGGAAATGAGCAGTTCTTC	CASSVEGLAGNEQFF
TRBV7-8	.	15	few	TRBJ2-1	TGTGCCAGCAGCTTAAGGAGAACTGTGTACAATGAGCAGTTCTTC	CASSLRRTVYNEQFF
TRBV20-1	.	11	many	TRBJ2-5	TGCAGTGCTAGACAAAAAGAGACCCAGTACTTC	CSARQKETQYF
TRBV20-1	TRBD2	13	.	TRBJ2-7	TGCAGTGCTCTCAACGGGGGGTCCTACGAGCAGTACTTC	CSALNGGSYEQYF
TRBV27	.	14	many	TRBJ2-7	TGTGCCAGCAGTTACCTAGGACAGAGTGGCGAGCAGTACTTC	CASSYLGQSGEQYF
TRBV30	.	13	.	TRBJ2-7	TGTGCCTGGAGTGTTATGCAGACCTACGAGCAGTACTTC	CAWSVMQTYEQYF
TRBV20-1	.	10	many	TRBJ2-7	TGCAGTGCTGGTCCCTACGAGCAGTACTTC	CSAGPYEQYF
TRBV20-1	TRBD2	13	many	TRBJ2-1	TGCAGGGGGACTAGCGGGAGGAGGTTGGAACAGTTCTTC	CRGTSGRRLEQFF
TRBV6-9	.	11	few	TRBJ2-7	TGTGCCAGCAGTTATTGGGACGAGCAGTACTTC	CASSYWDEQYF
TRBV7-2	TRBD1	19	many	TRBJ2-1	TGTGCCAGCAGCTTAGCGCTCGGACAGGGATACCTAATATACAATGAGCAGTTCTTC	CASSLALGQGYLIYNEQFF
TRBV5-1	.	15	.	TRBJ1-2	TGCGCCAGCAGCTTGATTTTCGAGGGGAACTATGGCTACACCTTC	CASSLIFEGNYGYTF
TRBV6-2/TRBV6-3	.	16	.	TRBJ2-1	TGTGCCAGCAGTGTCCGTGGAGGCGCTTACTACAATGAGCAGTTCTTC	CASSVRGGAYYNEQFF
TRBV7-2	TRBD2	16	.	TRBJ2-7	TGTGCCAGCAGCTCTGGACTAGCGGGCCGACCTTACGAGCAGTACTTC	CASSSGLAGRPYEQYF
TRBV10-3	.	13	.	TRBJ1-1	TGTGCCATCAGTGCCAGGGGAGACACTGAAGCTTTCTTT	CAISARGDTEAFF
TRBV4-1	.	15	.	TRBJ1-2	TGCGCCAGCAGCCATCCCGGGACTCTTAACTATGGCTACACCTTC	CASSHPGTLNYGYTF
TRBV6-5	.	15	.	TRBJ1-2	TGTGCCAGCAGTTACCCGGCCCGAGGCAACTATGGCTACACCTTC	CASSYPARGNYGYTF
TRBV5-1	.	15	few	TRBJ2-7	TGCGCCAGCAGCTTGGTACGGCAGACAGGCTACGAGCAGTACTTC	CASSLVRQTGYEQYF
TRBV19	.	9	few	TRBJ1-6	TGTGCCAGAAATTCACCCCTCCACTTT	CARNSPLHF
TRBV3-1	TRBD2	15	many	TRBJ2-1	TGTGCCAGCAGCTCTTCGGGGGGGCCCTACAATGAGCAGTTCTTC	CASSSSGGPYNEQFF
TRBV19	TRBD2	16	.	TRBJ2-3	TGTGCCACCACCCCGTCCCGGGGGGGATTCACAGATACGCAGTATTTT	CATTPSRGGFTDTQYF
TRBV10-2	TRBD2	16	.	TRBJ2-3	TGCGCCAGCAGTGCGGCGGGACTAGCGGGACCAGATACGCAGTATTTT	CASSAAGLAGPDTQYF
TRBV5-1	.	14	.	TRBJ1-2	TGCGCCAGCAGCTCCAACGGCAGATTCATGGACAGCATATTC	CASSSNGRFMDSIF
TRBV4-1	.	14	once	TRBJ1-1	TGCGCCAGCAGCCAACCGGGGGCGTCTCCTGAAGCTTTCTTT	CASSQPGASPEAFF
TRBV4-2	.	17	many	TRBJ2-6	TGTGCCAGCAGCCAATCAAGCGCTGCAGGGGGGGCCAACGTCCTGACTTTC	CASSQSSAAGGANVLTF
TRBV6-5	.	11	many	TRBJ2-5	TGTGCCTCTCGGAGGGGAGAGACCCAGTACTTC	CASRRGETQYF
TRBV6-1	TRBD1	14	few	TRBJ1-1	TGTGCCAGCATCCTGGGACAGGGGAACACTGAAGCTTTCTTT	CASILGQGNTEAFF
TRBV10-3	.	14	few	TRBJ2-7	TGTGCCATCAGTGAGTTGACAAGCTCCTACGAGCAGTACTTC	CAISELTSSYEQYF
TRBV13	.	17	few	TRBJ1-3	TGTGCCAGCAGCTATCGTATGAGAAATCGCCCAGGGAACACCATATATTTT	CASSYRMRNRPGNTIYF
TRBV2	.	13	.	TRBJ2-2	TGTGCCAGCAGTGAAGCGCTTACCGGGGAGCTGTTTTTT	CASSEALTGELFF
TRBV20-1	.	15	few	TRBJ1-4	TGCAGTGCTAGAGTAGAGGACGGGGCGATCGGAAAACTGTTTTTT	CSARVEDGAIGKLFF
TRBV6-2/TRBV6-3	TRBD1	17	.	TRBJ2-5	TGTGCCAGCAATTTTCGACAGGGGGCCTTTTCGGGGGAGACCCAGTACTTC	CASNFRQGAFSGETQYF